The entry below describes one T cell receptor (beta chain). TCRdb's table, derived via immunoSEQ multiplex PCR, lists solely in-frame clones and lacks some. This table holds roughly 79,000 clones, just over 90% found once. This entry is derived from a study of T cell changes during pregnancy in multiple sclerosis. V lost 0 bases, J lost 2 bases, and 8 bases stayed unmatched. Germline lookup yields CDR1 SGDLS and CDR2 YYNGEE. The CDR3 loop spans 17 amino acids. The receptor was isolated from a female donor in good health, enrolled as a control in a pregnancy study. The chain combines TRBV9 with TRBJ2-1; 7 positions agree with TRBD2. The sample was peripheral blood, taken in the second trimester of pregnancy. CDR3 coding DNA: TGTGCCAGCAGCGTAGAGGGAGCTGGGGGGGCCTACAATGAGCAGTTCTTC. Amino acids: CASSVEGAGGAYNEQFF.